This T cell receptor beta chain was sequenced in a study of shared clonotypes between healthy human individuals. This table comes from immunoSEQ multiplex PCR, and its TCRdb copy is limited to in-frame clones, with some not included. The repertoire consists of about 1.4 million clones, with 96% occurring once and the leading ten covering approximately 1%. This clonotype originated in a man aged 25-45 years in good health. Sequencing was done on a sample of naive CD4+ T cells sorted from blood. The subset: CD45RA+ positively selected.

The CDR3: CASSLVGGGYTF. In DNA form, the CDR3 reads TGTGCCAGCAGCTTAGTGGGCGGTGGCTACACCTTC. J is TRBJ1-2 and V is TRBV7-3; D gene ambiguous. V was trimmed by 2 bases and J by 7 bases, leaving 8 bases between them. Per the germline V gene, CDR1 is SGHTA and CDR2 is FQGTGA. The CDR3 runs to 12 residues. The full variable domain, completed using reference TRBV7-3 and TRBJ1-2, is GAGVSQTPSNKVTEKGKYVELRCDPISGHTALYWYRQSLGQGPEFLIYFQGTGAADDSGLPNDRFFAVRPEGSVSTLKIQRTERGDSAVYLCASSLVGGGYTFGSGTRLTVV.